The 12 T cell receptor beta chains presented below share a single source sample, sequenced in a study of CD4 and CD8 cells across lung adenocarcinoma regions. TCRdb reprocessed the PCR reads with MiXCR, giving one entry per CDR3 protein. Among roughly 10,000 distinct CDR3 sequences listed, roughly half were seen once. Sequencing was performed on CD4+ T cells from the margin of a lung tumor. The receptors here all came from a male donor with lung adenocarcinoma. The CD4 and CD8 labels of this study may be unreliable.

Worth noting for this clonotype: One end of the junction varies from germline; a read error may be responsible. The rearrangement links TRBV10-2 to TRBJ2-4; D is perhaps TRBD2 (5 bases). The CDR3 is made up of 16 amino acids. From germline, CDR1 is WSHSY and CDR2 SAAADI. The CDR3 DNA reads TGCGCGAGCAGTGACTCGGGGTTGTGGGCCAAAAACACTCAGTACTTC. Protein sequence: CASSDSGLWAKNTQYF.

With respect to this clonotype: One base away lies a much larger clone, so this may be a sequencing read error. The CDR3 reads CASSVLAGGGFYNEQSF. CDR3 DNA sequence: TGTGCCAGCAGCGTACTAGCGGGAGGAGGATTTTACAATGAGCAGTCCTTC. The V gene is TRBV14, the J gene TRBJ2-1, with 12 bases identical to TRBD2. Germline V lookup: CDR1 SGHDN, CDR2 FVKESK. The CDR3 covers 17 residues.

The CDR3 region is CASSLGEAEYNEQFF. The CDR3 bases are TGTGCCAGCAGCTTAGGGGAAGCGGAATACAATGAGCAGTTCTTC. V and J are TRBV11-2 and TRBJ2-1, with D maybe TRBD2 (5 bases). Germline V gene sequence: CDR1 SGHAT, CDR2 FQNNGV. Trimming stripped 1 base from V and 4 bases from J, with 11 bases between. There are 15 residues in the CDR3. Complete variable domain (other parts from reference TRBV11-2 and TRBJ2-1): EAGVAQSPRYKIIEKRQSVAFWCNPISGHATLYWYQQILGQGPKLLIQFQNNGVVDDSQLPKDRFSAERLKGVDSTLKIQPAKLEDSAVYLCASSLGEAEYNEQFFGPGTRLTVL.

The V call is TRBV10-1, the J call TRBJ2-5, with D possibly matching TRBD1 (6 bases). The end of the DNA aligns better with TRBJ2-1, so the J call may be wrong. Germline CDR1 reads WNHNN; CDR2 reads SYGVQD (reference sequence). This CDR3 is built from 12 residues. CDR3 in amino acids: CASSESRGKQFF. The CDR3 DNA sequence: TGCGCCAGCAGTGAGTCGAGGGGGAAGCAGTTCTTC.

This clonotype was seen once. V gene TRBV27 combines with J gene TRBJ2-6; possibly TRBD1 or TRBD2 for D (5 bases each). This CDR3 region has 14 residues. V was cut by 3 bases and J by 16 bases, with 19 bases left in between. Per germline, CDR1 MNHEY and CDR2 SMNVEV (reference sequence). CDR3 sequence reads: CASSLTTGANELTF. CDR3 nucleotides: TGTGCCAGCAGTTTGACTACTGGGGCCAACGAGCTGACTTTC.

This clonotype was seen only a few times. The chain links TRBV6-5 to TRBJ2-7; D gene unclear. Germline CDR1 is MNHEY and CDR2 is SVGAGI. CDR3 length equals 10 residues. V lost 7 bases and J 5 bases, leaving 6 bases between the germline ends. CDR3 DNA: TGTGCCAGCAATTCCAACGAGCAGTACTTC. This sequence encodes CASNSNEQYF.

This chain uses TRBV6-5 with TRBJ2-1, with D possibly matching TRBD2 (6 bases). V was clipped by 4 bases and J by 3 bases, with 7 bases between them. The CDR3 is 13 amino acids. CDR1 MNHEY and CDR2 SVGAGI come from the germline V gene. The CDR3 region is CASSWGLYNEQFF. CDR3 in DNA: TGTGCCAGCAGTTGGGGACTCTACAATGAGCAGTTCTTC.

A few counts support this clonotype. This chain connects TRBV11-3 to TRBJ1-1, with D possibly TRBD1 on 6 matching bases. Trimming shortened V by 5 bases and J by 3 bases, and 10 bases separated the two germline ends. The germline gives CDR1 SGHNT, CDR2 YENEEA. This CDR3 is 13 amino acids long. This chain's CDR3 is CASSITGYTEAFF. CDR3 nucleotides: TGTGCCAGCAGCATCACAGGGTACACTGAAGCTTTCTTT.

The DNA of the CDR3 is TGTGCCAGCAGCAATATTCAGGGGAATGGTGGCTACACCTTC. Protein sequence: CASSNIQGNGGYTF. The chain joins TRBV9 to TRBJ1-2; maybe TRBD1 (6 bases). CDR1 is SGDLS and CDR2 is YYNGEE in the germline V gene. The length of the CDR3 is 14 residues. V was clipped by 4 bases and J by 7 bases, with 17 bases between them.

The chain links TRBV27 to TRBJ2-3; the D is unclear. Germline V CDR1 and CDR2: MNHEY, SMNVEV (reference sequence). V dropped 3 bases and J dropped 5 bases, with 12 bases sitting between them. The length of the CDR3 is 14 residues. CDR3 sequence: CASSFDFSGDTQYF. CDR3 nucleotide sequence: TGTGCCAGCAGTTTTGATTTTTCGGGAGATACGCAGTATTTT.

The rearrangement links TRBV10-3 to TRBJ2-3; 10 bases match TRBD2. Germline V gene data show CDR1 as ENHRY and CDR2 as SYGVKD. CDR3 length: 15 residues. As DNA, the CDR3 is TGTGGGGGGAGCGGGGGGGAGTGTGCCAAAGATACGCAGTATTTT. Its protein product is CGGSGGECAKDTQYF.

This clonotype showed up just once. The J gene is TRBJ2-3, the V gene TRBV10-1; 7 bases are a match to TRBD2. CDR1 and CDR2 (germline): WNHNN, SYGVQD (reference sequence). The V and J ends lost 4 bases and 6 bases, in that order; junction bases with no gene match: 10. CDR3 length: 15 amino acids. DNA for the CDR3: TGCGCCAGCAGTGGGGCGGGAGAAGGTCAGGATACGCAGTATTTT. Translation: CASSGAGEGQDTQYF.